These 21 T cell receptor beta chains originate from one sample sequenced in a study of shared clonotypes between healthy human individuals. The protocol was immunoSEQ multiplex PCR, while the TCRdb copy is restricted to in-frame clones and leaves out a portion. Of 2.3 million or so clones detected, 80% to 95% appear once; the ten largest clones hold 0.39%. The sample taken for sequencing was naive CD4+ T cells from PBMCs. Subset of the sample: CD45RA+ positively selected. The receptor set was obtained from a man aged 18 to 30 in good health. Some clones in this sample may be carry-over from other donors' samples.

The rearrangement uses TRBV10-1 and TRBJ1-3; D is uncertain. Germline assignment: CDR1 WNHNN and CDR2 SYGVQD (reference sequence). The CDR3 runs to 13 residues. Trimming stripped 10 bases from V and 3 bases from J, with 13 bases between. CDR3 residues: CATTPGFGNTIYF. For the CDR3, the DNA is TGCGCCACCACCCCAGGATTTGGAAACACCATATATTTT.

The chain uses TRBV30 and TRBJ1-3, with D tentatively TRBD1 (5 bases). The CDR3 runs to 17 residues. Germline V gene sequence: CDR1 GTSNPN, CDR2 SVGIG (reference sequence). Trimming shortened V by 3 bases and J by 0 bases, and 18 bases separated the two germline ends. CDR3 DNA: TGTGCCTGGAGGCCGAGGGGATACTACCTCTCTGGAAACACCATATATTTT. Its protein product is CAWRPRGYYLSGNTIYF.

This clone appeared once. The chain has TRBV29-1 and TRBJ2-3; D ambiguous. Germline CDR1 is SQVTM and CDR2 is ANQGSEA. The CDR3 is 13 residues long. V was pared by 4 bases and J by 2 bases, with 10 bases between. Written as DNA, the CDR3 is TGCAGCGTTGTAACAGATATCACAGATACGCAGTATTTT. Amino acids: CSVVTDITDTQYF.

The J gene is TRBJ2-7, the V gene TRBV7-2, with D tentatively TRBD2 (6 bases). The germline gives CDR1 SGHTA, CDR2 FQGNSA. V lost 3 bases and J lost 0, with 9 bases in between. The length of the CDR3 is 14 residues. The CDR3 loop reads CASSFGGISYEQYF. The CDR3 DNA follows: TGTGCCAGCAGCTTTGGAGGGATCTCCTACGAGCAGTACTTC.

The genes are TRBV19 and TRBJ2-5, with TRBD2 identical over 11 bases. From germline, CDR1 is LNHDA and CDR2 SQIVND (reference sequence). With 3 bases clipped from V and 4 bases from J, the junction kept 4 bases outside the gene matches. This CDR3 region has 15 residues. CDR3: CASSISSGRGETQYF. The CDR3 bases are TGTGCCAGTAGTATTAGTAGCGGGAGGGGAGAGACCCAGTACTTC.

This chain links TRBV10-3 with TRBJ1-5, with D uncertain. Germline V gene lookup returns CDR1 ENHRY and CDR2 SYGVKD. The CDR3 totals 13 residues. V gave up 10 bases and J gave up 11 bases, with 21 bases separating them. The DNA for the CDR3 is TGTGCCACGGGATCTCGACACCCCGGAGCCCAGCATTTT. Translation: CATGSRHPGAQHF.

This clone was detected a few times. The rearrangement uses TRBV5-6 and TRBJ1-1, with D possibly matching TRBD1 (6 bases). This CDR3 is built from 13 residues. V lost 5 bases and J 1 base, leaving 9 bases between the germline ends. From germline, CDR1 is SGHDT and CDR2 YYEEEE. The DNA of the CDR3 is TGTGCCAGCAGAGAGGGGGGGAACACTGAAGCTTTCTTT. Protein sequence: CASREGGNTEAFF. Complete variable domain (other parts from reference TRBV5-6 and TRBJ1-1): DAGVTQSPTHLIKTRGQQVTLRCSPKSGHDTVSWYQQALGQGPQFIFQYYEEEERQRGNFPDRFSGHQFPNYSSELNVNALLLGDSALYLCASREGGNTEAFFGQGTRLTVV.

The rearrangement links TRBV29-1 to TRBJ1-1; D remains unclear. The CDR3 covers 14 residues. Germline V CDR1 and CDR2: SQVTM, ANQGSEA. The V end was cut by 6 bases, the J end by 1 base, with 15 bases between. For the CDR3, the DNA is TGCAGCGTCCGGGCCCTAAAGGAGAACACTGAAGCTTTCTTT. Its protein is CSVRALKENTEAFF.

V and J are TRBV7-9 and TRBJ2-2; 8 bases are a match to TRBD1. The ends lost 1 base at V and 4 bases at J; junction bases unmatched: 8. This CDR3 comprises 17 residues. The germline gives CDR1 SEHNR, CDR2 FQNEAQ (reference sequence). The CDR3 DNA is TGTGCCAGCAGCTTAGTAGTGGGACAGGTGCCCACCGGGGAGCTGTTTTTT. Amino acid sequence: CASSLVVGQVPTGELFF.

J is TRBJ2-1 and V is TRBV27; D is perhaps TRBD2 (6 bases). Germline CDR1 reads MNHEY; CDR2 reads SMNVEV (reference sequence). CDR3 length: 17 amino acids. V lost 0 bases and J lost 2, with 14 bases in between. CDR3 sequence reads: CASSLSGMERAYNEQFF. The CDR3 DNA reads as TGTGCCAGCAGTTTATCGGGTATGGAGCGGGCCTACAATGAGCAGTTCTTC.

This chain links TRBV5-4 with TRBJ2-1; 8 nucleotides match TRBD1. V was pared by 2 bases and J by 4 bases, with 2 bases of the junction left unmatched. The CDR3 runs to 14 residues. Per germline, CDR1 SGHNT and CDR2 YYREEE (reference sequence). CDR3 residues: CASSLDRGYNEQFF. In DNA form, the CDR3 reads TGTGCCAGCAGCTTAGACAGGGGTTACAATGAGCAGTTCTTC.

The chain combines TRBV7-3 with TRBJ2-3; no reliable D call. The length of the CDR3 is 13 residues. Trimming left V 5 bases short and J 0 bases short, with 6 bases between. Germline V gene lookup returns CDR1 SGHTA and CDR2 FQGTGA. The DNA for the CDR3 is TGTGCCAGCAGCACATACAGCACAGATACGCAGTATTTT. Translation: CASSTYSTDTQYF.

In the case of this clone: The sample carries other DNA sequences with the same CDR3. The chain has TRBV5-1 and TRBJ2-3; a possible D gene is TRBD1 (5 bases). The CDR3 runs 14 residues. The V end lost 0 bases, the J end lost 2 bases, and 7 bases lay between the germline ends. Looked up from germline, CDR1 is SGHRS and CDR2 is YFSETQ. The CDR3 nucleotides read TGCGCCAGCAGCTTGGGCAGGGACACAGATACGCAGTATTTT. It yields the protein CASSLGRDTDTQYF.

This clone was picked up a small number of times. This rearrangement joins TRBV18 to TRBJ1-1; D is unresolved. The germline gives CDR1 KGHSH, CDR2 LQKENI. V was cut by 4 bases and J by 6 bases, with 12 bases left in between. This CDR3 comprises 13 residues. The CDR3 region is CASSLQGPAEAFF. Written as DNA, the CDR3 is TGTGCCAGCTCACTACAAGGACCTGCTGAAGCTTTCTTT. Filled out from reference TRBV18 and TRBJ1-1, the complete variable domain reads NAGVMQNPRHLVRRRGQEARLRCSPMKGHSHVYWYRQLPEEGLKFMVYLQKENIIDESGMPKERFSAEFPKEGPSILRIQQVVRGDSAAYFCASSLQGPAEAFFGQGTRLTVV.

The chain has TRBV5-1 and TRBJ2-7; 9 bases fit TRBD1. V gave up 3 bases and J gave up 5 bases; unmatched junction bases: 12. CDR1 is SGHRS and CDR2 is YFSETQ in the germline V gene. The CDR3 has 16 residues. CDR3 protein: CASSYQIGTGHDEQYF. In DNA form, the CDR3 reads TGCGCCAGCAGCTACCAGATCGGGACAGGGCACGACGAGCAGTACTTC.

CDR3 in amino acids: CASMLSWPPSNSGANVLTF. CDR3 coding DNA: TGTGCCAGCATGCTGAGTTGGCCACCCAGTAACTCTGGGGCCAACGTCCTGACTTTC. J is TRBJ2-6 and V is TRBV28; D gene ambiguous. Germline CDR1 reads MDHEN; CDR2 reads SYDVKM. V shed 7 bases and J shed 0 bases, with 22 bases lying between them. This CDR3 region has 19 residues.

This sequence joins TRBV28 and TRBJ1-1; D gene ambiguous. Trimming took off 2 bases at V and 7 bases at J, with 5 bases between the two ends. Germline CDR1 and CDR2: MDHEN and SYDVKM. The CDR3 loop spans 11 amino acids. CDR3 region: CASSLSIEAFF. For the CDR3, the DNA is TGTGCCAGCAGTTTAAGTATTGAAGCTTTCTTT. Full variable domain (outside the CDR3, taken from reference TRBV28 and TRBJ1-1): DVKVTQSSRYLVKRTGEKVFLECVQDMDHENMFWYRQDPGLGLRLIYFSYDVKMKEKGDIPEGYSVSREKKERFSLILESASTNQTSMYLCASSLSIEAFFGQGTRLTVV.

Notes on this clone: Other nucleotide sequences in the sample specify the same CDR3. The V call is TRBV6-5, the J call TRBJ2-7, with TRBD2 identical over 10 bases. CDR3 size: 15 residues. From germline, CDR1 is MNHEY and CDR2 SVGAGI. Trimming removed 0 bases from V and 4 bases from J; junction bases left unmatched: 3. The CDR3 region has the DNA TGTGCCAGCAGTTACTCCGGGACTAGCGTGTACGAGCAGTACTTC. Translation gives CASSYSGTSVYEQYF.

As regards this clone: The same CDR3 can be traced to other DNA sequences in this sample. The CDR3 nucleotides read TGCGCCAGCAGCCAAGTTGGCAGGGGGGATGGCTACACCTTC. This codes for CASSQVGRGDGYTF. V usage is TRBV4-3 and J usage is TRBJ1-2; 7 bases align to TRBD1. The CDR3 spans 14 residues. The V gene end was trimmed by 1 base and the J gene end by 6 bases; junction bases not matched to a gene: 5. Germline V gives CDR1 LGHNA, CDR2 YSLEER.

The gene calls are TRBV7-8 and TRBJ1-2; unclear D gene. This CDR3 is built from 13 residues. From germline, CDR1 is SGHVS and CDR2 FQNEAQ. With 2 bases removed from V and 0 bases from J, the gap between germline ends came to 4 bases. The CDR3 nucleotides are TGTGCCAGCAGCTTATTTACTAACTATGGCTACACCTTC. This sequence encodes CASSLFTNYGYTF.

Concerning this clone: This specimen includes other DNA sequences encoding the same CDR3. The V call is TRBV28, the J call TRBJ1-2; 7 positions match TRBD1. CDR1 is MDHEN, CDR2 SYDVKM, per germline. This CDR3 is built from 13 residues. The V gene end was trimmed by 4 bases and the J gene end by 2 bases; junction bases not matched to a gene: 1. DNA for the CDR3: TGTGCCAGCAGTTCAGGGGGGAACTATGGCTACACCTTC. Its protein product is CASSSGGNYGYTF.